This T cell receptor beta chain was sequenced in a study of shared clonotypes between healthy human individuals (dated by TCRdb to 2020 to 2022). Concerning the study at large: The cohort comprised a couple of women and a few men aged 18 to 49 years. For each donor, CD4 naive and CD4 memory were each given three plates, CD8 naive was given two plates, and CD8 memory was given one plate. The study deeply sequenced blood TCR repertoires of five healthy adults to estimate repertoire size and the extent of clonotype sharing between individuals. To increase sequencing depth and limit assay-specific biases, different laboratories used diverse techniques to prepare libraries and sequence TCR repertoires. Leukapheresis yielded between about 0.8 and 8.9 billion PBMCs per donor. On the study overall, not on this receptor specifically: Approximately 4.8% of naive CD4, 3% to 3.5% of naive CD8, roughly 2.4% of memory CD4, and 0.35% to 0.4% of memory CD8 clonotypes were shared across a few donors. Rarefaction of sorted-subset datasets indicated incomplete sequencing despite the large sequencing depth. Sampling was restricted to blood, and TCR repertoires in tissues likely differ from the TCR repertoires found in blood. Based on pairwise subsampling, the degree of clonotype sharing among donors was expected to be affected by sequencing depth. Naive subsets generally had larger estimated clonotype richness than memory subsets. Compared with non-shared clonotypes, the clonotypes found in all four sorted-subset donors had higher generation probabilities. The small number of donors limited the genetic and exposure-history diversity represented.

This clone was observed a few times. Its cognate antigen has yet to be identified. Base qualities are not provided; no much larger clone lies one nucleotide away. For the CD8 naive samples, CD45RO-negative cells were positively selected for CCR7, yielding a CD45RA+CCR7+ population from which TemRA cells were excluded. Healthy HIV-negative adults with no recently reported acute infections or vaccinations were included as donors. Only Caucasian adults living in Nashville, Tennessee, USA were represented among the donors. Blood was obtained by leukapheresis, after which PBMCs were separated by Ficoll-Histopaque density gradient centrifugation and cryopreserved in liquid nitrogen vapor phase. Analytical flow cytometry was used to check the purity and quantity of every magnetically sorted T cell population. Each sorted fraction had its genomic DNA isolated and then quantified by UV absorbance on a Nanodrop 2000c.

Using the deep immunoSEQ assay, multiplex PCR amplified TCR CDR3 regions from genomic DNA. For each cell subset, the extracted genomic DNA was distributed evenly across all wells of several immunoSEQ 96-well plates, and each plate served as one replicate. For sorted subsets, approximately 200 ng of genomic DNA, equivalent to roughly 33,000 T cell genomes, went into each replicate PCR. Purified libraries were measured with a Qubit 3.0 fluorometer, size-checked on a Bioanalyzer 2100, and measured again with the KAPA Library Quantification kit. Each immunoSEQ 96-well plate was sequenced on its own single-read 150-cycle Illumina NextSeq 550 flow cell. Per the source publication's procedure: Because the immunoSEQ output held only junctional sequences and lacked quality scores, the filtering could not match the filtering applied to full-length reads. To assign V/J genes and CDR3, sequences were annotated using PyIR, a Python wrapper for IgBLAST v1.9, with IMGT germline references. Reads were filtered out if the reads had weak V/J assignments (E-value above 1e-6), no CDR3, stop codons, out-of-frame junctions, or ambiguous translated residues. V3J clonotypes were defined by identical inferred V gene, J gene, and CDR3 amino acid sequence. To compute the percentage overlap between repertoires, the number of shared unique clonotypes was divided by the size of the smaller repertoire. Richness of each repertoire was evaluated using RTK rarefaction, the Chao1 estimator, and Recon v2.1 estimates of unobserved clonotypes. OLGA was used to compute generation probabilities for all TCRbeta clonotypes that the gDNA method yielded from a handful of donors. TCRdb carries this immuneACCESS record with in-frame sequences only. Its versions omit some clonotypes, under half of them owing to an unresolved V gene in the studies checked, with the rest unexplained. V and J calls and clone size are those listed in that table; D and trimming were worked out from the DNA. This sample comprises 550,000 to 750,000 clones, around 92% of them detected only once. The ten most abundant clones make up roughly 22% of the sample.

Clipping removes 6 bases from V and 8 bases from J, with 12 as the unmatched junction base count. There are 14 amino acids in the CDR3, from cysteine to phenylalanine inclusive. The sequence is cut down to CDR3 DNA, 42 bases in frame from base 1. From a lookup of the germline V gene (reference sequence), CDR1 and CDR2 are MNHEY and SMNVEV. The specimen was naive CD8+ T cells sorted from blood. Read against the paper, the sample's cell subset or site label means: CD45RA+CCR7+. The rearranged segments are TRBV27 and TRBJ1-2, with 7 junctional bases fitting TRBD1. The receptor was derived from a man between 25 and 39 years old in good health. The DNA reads TGTGCCAGCAGGATGACAGGGAAACAATCAGGCTACACCTTC. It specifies CASRMTGKQSGYTF.